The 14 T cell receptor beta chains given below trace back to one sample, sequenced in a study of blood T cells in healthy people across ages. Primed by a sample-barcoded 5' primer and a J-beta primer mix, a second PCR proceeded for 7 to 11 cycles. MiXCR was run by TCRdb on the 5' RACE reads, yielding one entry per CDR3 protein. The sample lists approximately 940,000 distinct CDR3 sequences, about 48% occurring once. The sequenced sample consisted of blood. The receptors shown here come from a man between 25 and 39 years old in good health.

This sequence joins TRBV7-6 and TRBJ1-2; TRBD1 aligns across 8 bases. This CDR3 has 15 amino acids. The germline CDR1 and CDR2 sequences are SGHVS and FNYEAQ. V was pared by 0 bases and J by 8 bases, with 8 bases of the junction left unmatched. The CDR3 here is CASSLADGQGSGYTF. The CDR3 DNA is TGTGCCAGCAGCTTAGCGGACGGACAGGGAAGCGGCTACACCTTC.

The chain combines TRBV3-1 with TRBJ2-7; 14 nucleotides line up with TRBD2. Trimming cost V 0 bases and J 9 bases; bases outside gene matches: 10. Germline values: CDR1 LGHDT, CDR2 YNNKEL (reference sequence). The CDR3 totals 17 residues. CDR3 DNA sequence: TGTGCCAGCAGCCAAGATAGGGGGACTAGCGGGGGTGTAGCGCAGTACTTC. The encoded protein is CASSQDRGTSGGVAQYF.

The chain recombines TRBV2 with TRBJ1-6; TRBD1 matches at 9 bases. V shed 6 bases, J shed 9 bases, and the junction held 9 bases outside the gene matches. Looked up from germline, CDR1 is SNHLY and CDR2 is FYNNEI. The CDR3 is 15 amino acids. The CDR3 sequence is CASRYTGGGGSPLHF. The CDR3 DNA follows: TGTGCCAGCAGGTACACAGGGGGCGGCGGTTCACCCCTCCACTTT.

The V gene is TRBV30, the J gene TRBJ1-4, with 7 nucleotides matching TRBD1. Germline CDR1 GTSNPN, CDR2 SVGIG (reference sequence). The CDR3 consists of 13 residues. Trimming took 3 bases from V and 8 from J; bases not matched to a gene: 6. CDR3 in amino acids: CAWSGGTEEKLFF. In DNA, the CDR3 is TGTGCCTGGAGCGGCGGGACAGAAGAAAAACTGTTTTTT.

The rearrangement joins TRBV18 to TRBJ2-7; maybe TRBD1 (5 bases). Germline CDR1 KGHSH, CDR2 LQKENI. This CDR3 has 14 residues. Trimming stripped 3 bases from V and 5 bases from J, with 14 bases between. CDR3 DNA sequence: TGTGCCAGCTCACCCGGCAGGGAAATAAACGAGCAGTACTTC. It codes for CASSPGREINEQYF.

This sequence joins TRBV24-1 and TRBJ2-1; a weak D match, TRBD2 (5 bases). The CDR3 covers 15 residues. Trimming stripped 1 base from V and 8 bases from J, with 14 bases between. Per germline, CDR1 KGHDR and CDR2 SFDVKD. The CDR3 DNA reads TGTGCCACCAGTGATTTAAAGGAGGCACGCGATGAGCAGTTCTTC. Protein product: CATSDLKEARDEQFF.

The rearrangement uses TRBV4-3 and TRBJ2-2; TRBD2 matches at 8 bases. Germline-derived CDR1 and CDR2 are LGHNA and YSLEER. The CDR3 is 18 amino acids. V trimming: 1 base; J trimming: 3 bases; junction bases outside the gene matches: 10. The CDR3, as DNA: TGCGCCAGCAGCCAAGGCCCCGTCAGCGGGGGTTACACCGGGGAGCTGTTTTTT. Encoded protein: CASSQGPVSGGYTGELFF.

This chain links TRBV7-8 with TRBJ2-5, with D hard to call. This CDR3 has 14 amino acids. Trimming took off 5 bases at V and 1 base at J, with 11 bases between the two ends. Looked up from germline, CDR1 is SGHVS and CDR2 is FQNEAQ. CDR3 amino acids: CASSRSWGQETQYF. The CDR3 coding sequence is TGTGCCAGCAGCCGAAGTTGGGGCCAAGAGACCCAGTACTTC.

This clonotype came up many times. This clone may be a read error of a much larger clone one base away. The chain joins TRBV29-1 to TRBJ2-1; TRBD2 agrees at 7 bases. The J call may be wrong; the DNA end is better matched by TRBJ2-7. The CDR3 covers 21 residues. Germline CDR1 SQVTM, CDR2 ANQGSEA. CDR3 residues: CSVRRSEVLGGIMGSYNEQYF. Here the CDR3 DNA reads TGCAGCGTTAGAAGGAGTGAGGTGTTGGGGGGGATAATGGGGTCCTACAATGAGCAGTACTTC.

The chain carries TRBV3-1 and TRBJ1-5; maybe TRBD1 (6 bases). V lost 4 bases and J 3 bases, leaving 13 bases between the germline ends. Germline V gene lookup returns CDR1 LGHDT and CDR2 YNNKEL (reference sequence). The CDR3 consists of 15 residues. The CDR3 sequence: CASSRVPGVNQPQHF. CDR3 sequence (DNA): TGTGCCAGCAGCCGAGTTCCAGGGGTCAATCAGCCCCAGCATTTT.

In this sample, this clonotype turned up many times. CDR3 sequence: CASGLQGGQETQYF. The DNA of the CDR3 is TGTGCCAGCGGGCTACAGGGAGGCCAAGAGACCCAGTACTTC. This sequence joins TRBV25-1 and TRBJ2-5, with D possibly called TRBD1 or TRBD2 (6 bases each). Looked up from germline, CDR1 is MGHDK and CDR2 is SYGVNS. The length of the CDR3 is 14 residues. Trimming took off 8 bases at V and 1 base at J, with 14 bases between the two ends. Supplemented by reference TRBV25-1 and TRBJ2-5, the full variable domain reads EADIYQTPRYLVIGTGKKITLECSQTMGHDKMYWYQQDPGMELHLIHYSYGVNSTEKGDLSSESTVSRIRTEHFPLTLESARPSHTSQYLCASGLQGGQETQYFGPGTRLLVL.

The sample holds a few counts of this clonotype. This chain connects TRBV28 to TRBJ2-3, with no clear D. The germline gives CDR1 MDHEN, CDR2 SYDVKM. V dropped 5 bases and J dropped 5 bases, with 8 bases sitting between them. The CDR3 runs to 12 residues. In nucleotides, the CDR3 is TGTGCCAGCAGTCCGGTGAGAGATACGCAGTATTTT. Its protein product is CASSPVRDTQYF.

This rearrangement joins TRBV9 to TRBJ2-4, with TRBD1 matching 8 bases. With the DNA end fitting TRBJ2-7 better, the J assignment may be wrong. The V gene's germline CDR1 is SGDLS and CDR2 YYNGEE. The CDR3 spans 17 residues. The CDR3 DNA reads TGTGCCAGCAGCGTAGGAGGACAGGGACTCTTAAGCAACGAGCAGTACTTC. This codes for CASSVGGQGLLSNEQYF.

The CDR3 nucleotides are TGTGCCAGCAGCCTCAATTGGGGGGGCACTGAAGCTTTCTTT. Protein sequence: CASSLNWGGTEAFF. V usage is TRBV28 and J usage is TRBJ1-1, with a possible D match to TRBD1 (5 bases). V lost 6 bases to trimming and J lost 4 bases, with 15 bases between them. This CDR3 has 14 residues. Per the germline V gene, CDR1 is MDHEN and CDR2 is SYDVKM.